This T cell receptor (beta chain) was identified during a study of shared clonotypes between healthy human individuals. The study, taken as a whole, reports: It was the non-shared clonotypes that had lower generation probabilities than clonotypes shared by all four donors. What naive subsets generally showed was a larger estimated richness than memory subsets showed.

Remarks on this clone: Its antigen is unknown.

The germline CDR1 and CDR2 sequences are SGHNT and YENEEA. V shed 5 bases, J shed 2 bases, and the junction held 12 bases outside the gene matches. The CDR3 has 17 residues. Samples underwent the assay at deep level. Original analysis: Filtering of immunoSEQ junctional sequences could not match full-length read filtering. Only in-frame clones appear in the TCRdb table, and some are missing; sequencing was by immunoSEQ multiplex PCR. V, J and clone size derive from that table, while D and trimming were established from the DNA sequence. The data contain some 1 million clones, 60% to 80% of them singletons.

This chain connects TRBV11-3 to TRBJ2-1; TRBD2 agrees at 7 bases. This clonotype was obtained from a man younger than 35 in good health. Specimen: memory CD4+ T cells sorted from blood. Regarding subset: CD45RA-negative fraction. CDR3 amino acids: CASSPGFGGGTYNEQFF. CDR3 DNA sequence: TGTGCCAGCAGCCCAGGTTTCGGCGGGGGAACCTACAATGAGCAGTTCTTC.